This T cell receptor beta chain was recovered during a study of technical replicates of blood from a few donors. Germline V CDR1 and CDR2: SGDLS, YYNGEE. V was shortened by 0 bases and J by 4 bases, with 13 bases between the two germline ends. CDR3 size: 15 residues. Some clones are missing from TCRdb's copy, which holds only in-frame ones; the method was immunoSEQ multiplex PCR. The sample has over 80,000 clones; about 96% are singletons. This receptor was obtained from a human donor in good health. Sequencing used T cells isolated from PBMCs. This sequence joins TRBV9 and TRBJ1-2; D gene uncertain. CDR3 protein: CASSVATSGSYGYTF. In nucleotides, the CDR3 is TGTGCCAGCAGCGTAGCTACGTCGGGGAGCTATGGCTACACCTTC.